This note documents a single T cell receptor (beta chain) sequence. Its antigen is unidentified. These data belong to a study of siplizumab effects on memory and regulatory T cells. This table comes from immunoSEQ multiplex PCR, and its TCRdb copy is limited to in-frame clones, with some not included. The repertoire has some 100,000 clones, roughly 96% of them found once; the top ten carry 0.025% to 0.035%. General observations from the study: Siplizumab cultures yielded proliferating Tregs whose suppressive function was not confirmed. Among alloreactive clones, only a minor fraction mapped to unstimulated subsets.

The CDR3 length is 16 residues. Losses at the gene ends were 0 bases for V and 5 bases for J; bases not matched to a gene: 3. The V gene's germline CDR1 is SEHNR and CDR2 FQNEAQ (reference sequence). The V call is TRBV7-9, the J call TRBJ2-2; 10 nucleotides line up with TRBD2. The sample comprised naive CD4+ T cells sorted from blood. This receptor was identified in a human donor in good health. CDR3 sequence (DNA): TGTGCCAGCAGCTTAGCAAATAGCGGGAGGACCGGGGAGCTGTTTTTT. It yields the protein CASSLANSGRTGELFF.